Listed below are T cell receptor beta chains from one sample, sequenced in a study of Graves' ophthalmopathy and Graves' hyperthyroidism. TCRdb called the multiplex PCR reads again in MiXCR, with one record for every CDR3 protein. The sample lists hundreds of thousands of distinct CDR3 sequences; around 50% were seen once. The sequenced sample consisted of peripheral blood. These receptors all come from an adult man with Graves' ophthalmopathy. CDR3s include the opening cysteine and the closing phenylalanine or tryptophan. The order of the fields is CDR3 DNA, CDR3 protein, D gene, V gene, clone size, J gene. The D gene is left open where the match is weak. Not every row has a clone size; where given, it reads once, few, many or a size class.

CDR3nt: TGTGCCAGCAGCCGAGTTCGGGGGACCACTAATGAAAAACTGTTTTTT; CDR3aa: CASSRVRGTTNEKLFF; d_gene: -; v_gene: TRBV7-9; abundance: -; j_gene: TRBJ1-4
CDR3nt: TGTGCCAGCAGCTTAGGGAGTACAGGGGCCAACGTCCTGACTTTC; CDR3aa: CASSLGSTGANVLTF; d_gene: -; v_gene: TRBV7-2; abundance: -; j_gene: TRBJ2-6
CDR3nt: TGCGCCAGCACCTGGGGAAACACCATATATTTT; CDR3aa: CASTWGNTIYF; d_gene: -; v_gene: TRBV5-1; abundance: -; j_gene: TRBJ1-3
CDR3nt: TGTGCCAGTAGTATAGATGGACAGAACGACTATGGCTACACCTTC; CDR3aa: CASSIDGQNDYGYTF; d_gene: -; v_gene: TRBV19; abundance: -; j_gene: TRBJ1-2
CDR3nt: TGTGCCAGCAGCGGGGGACAGGGGAACCACGAGCAGTACTTC; CDR3aa: CASSGGQGNHEQYF; d_gene: TRBD1; v_gene: TRBV9; abundance: few; j_gene: TRBJ2-7
CDR3nt: TGTGCCAGCAGCTCGCGGGACAACGAAGAGACCCAGTACTTC; CDR3aa: CASSSRDNEETQYF; d_gene: -; v_gene: TRBV5-4; abundance: few; j_gene: TRBJ2-5
CDR3nt: TGTGCCAGCAGCTTGGGGACAGGGGAGGGATCACCCCTCCACTTT; CDR3aa: CASSLGTGEGSPLHF; d_gene: TRBD1; v_gene: TRBV7-6; abundance: -; j_gene: TRBJ1-6
CDR3nt: TGCGCCAGCAGCTTGGTGTCTGGAGTGAACACTGAAGCTTTCTTT; CDR3aa: CASSLVSGVNTEAFF; d_gene: -; v_gene: TRBV5-1; abundance: once; j_gene: TRBJ1-1
CDR3nt: TGTGCCAGCAGTGAAGCCGGGACAGGGGCCTATGGCTACACCTTC; CDR3aa: CASSEAGTGAYGYTF; d_gene: TRBD1; v_gene: TRBV2; abundance: -; j_gene: TRBJ1-2
CDR3nt: TGTGCCAGCGCAGGGGCGCCAGACACCGGGGAGCTGTTTTTT; CDR3aa: CASAGAPDTGELFF; d_gene: -; v_gene: TRBV5-4; abundance: -; j_gene: TRBJ2-2
CDR3nt: TGCGCCAGCAGCCATCGTCCCAACCCAGACTCTGGAAACACCATATATTTT; CDR3aa: CASSHRPNPDSGNTIYF; d_gene: -; v_gene: TRBV4-1; abundance: -; j_gene: TRBJ1-3
CDR3nt: TGTGCCAGCAGCTCATACAGGGCTCATTCACCCCTCCACTTT; CDR3aa: CASSSYRAHSPLHF; d_gene: -; v_gene: TRBV7-8; abundance: -; j_gene: TRBJ1-6
CDR3nt: TGTGCCAGCAGCGTATCGGGGGTGGCTAATGAAAAACTGTTTTTT; CDR3aa: CASSVSGVANEKLFF; d_gene: -; v_gene: TRBV9; abundance: -; j_gene: TRBJ1-4
CDR3nt: TGCAGTGCTAGAGAGACGGTGGGGAATGAAAAACTGTTTTTT; CDR3aa: CSARETVGNEKLFF; d_gene: -; v_gene: TRBV20-1; abundance: -; j_gene: TRBJ1-4
CDR3nt: TGTGCCAGCAGCTTTTGTGTCCCACTTGCGGGGGAGCAGTACTTC; CDR3aa: CASSFCVPLAGEQYF; d_gene: -; v_gene: TRBV7-2; abundance: once; j_gene: TRBJ2-7
CDR3nt: TGTGCCACCAGTGATTTGTTCTCGGGAGAGGTGGATACGCAGTATTTT; CDR3aa: CATSDLFSGEVDTQYF; d_gene: -; v_gene: TRBV24-1; abundance: -; j_gene: TRBJ2-3
CDR3nt: TGTGCCAGCAGCTCCGGGGGGGCCGGAAGAGAGACCCAGTACTTC; CDR3aa: CASSSGGAGRETQYF; d_gene: TRBD2; v_gene: TRBV7-8; abundance: few; j_gene: TRBJ2-5
CDR3nt: TGCAGCGTAGGGACGAGCTCCTACGAGCAGTACTTC; CDR3aa: CSVGTSSYEQYF; d_gene: -; v_gene: TRBV29-1; abundance: many; j_gene: TRBJ2-7
CDR3nt: TGTGCCAGCAGCTTTGGGCACGGTGGGGAAGAAAAACTGTTTTTT; CDR3aa: CASSFGHGGEEKLFF; d_gene: -; v_gene: TRBV7-9; abundance: -; j_gene: TRBJ1-4
CDR3nt: TGTGCCAGCAGTTACACAGGGTACACTGAAGCTTTCTTT; CDR3aa: CASSYTGYTEAFF; d_gene: -; v_gene: TRBV12-3/TRBV12-4; abundance: few; j_gene: TRBJ1-1
CDR3nt: TGCGCCAGCAGCCAAGGAACGGTACTCCAAGAGACCCAGTACTTC; CDR3aa: CASSQGTVLQETQYF; d_gene: -; v_gene: TRBV4-1; abundance: -; j_gene: TRBJ2-5
CDR3nt: TGCAGTGCAGCCGTCAGGGAGGGTGGCTACACCTTC; CDR3aa: CSAAVREGGYTF; d_gene: -; v_gene: TRBV20-1; abundance: few; j_gene: TRBJ1-2
CDR3nt: TGCGCCAGCAGATTGACGGGACAGGGAATCGGGGAGCTGTTTTTT; CDR3aa: CASRLTGQGIGELFF; d_gene: TRBD1; v_gene: TRBV5-1; abundance: few; j_gene: TRBJ2-2
CDR3nt: TGTGCCAGCAGCCATCCGGGACAGGGAAGGCAGCACGAGCAGTACTTC; CDR3aa: CASSHPGQGRQHEQYF; d_gene: TRBD1; v_gene: TRBV5-4; abundance: -; j_gene: TRBJ2-7
CDR3nt: TGTGCCAGCAGCGGGAAACAGGGCCGGGCTGAAGCTTTCTTT; CDR3aa: CASSGKQGRAEAFF; d_gene: -; v_gene: TRBV7-2; abundance: few; j_gene: TRBJ1-1
CDR3nt: TGCGCCAGCAGTGAGTCAATAGGGGATCTTACCTACGAGCAGTACTTC; CDR3aa: CASSESIGDLTYEQYF; d_gene: -; v_gene: TRBV10-2; abundance: -; j_gene: TRBJ2-7
CDR3nt: TGTGCCAGTAGTACCCCTCAACGGCACACTGAAGCTTTCTTT; CDR3aa: CASSTPQRHTEAFF; d_gene: -; v_gene: TRBV19; abundance: -; j_gene: TRBJ1-1
CDR3nt: TGTGCCAGCAGCTTAGCGGACCACCAAGAGACCCAGTACTTC; CDR3aa: CASSLADHQETQYF; d_gene: -; v_gene: TRBV28; abundance: -; j_gene: TRBJ2-5
CDR3nt: TGTGCCAGCAGTGAGGCCGGCACTGAAGCTTTCTTT; CDR3aa: CASSEAGTEAFF; d_gene: -; v_gene: TRBV25-1; abundance: many; j_gene: TRBJ1-1
CDR3nt: TGTGCCAGCAGCTCACAGGGAGAGGGGGCTAGCACTGAAGCTTTCTTT; CDR3aa: CASSSQGEGASTEAFF; d_gene: TRBD1; v_gene: TRBV7-8; abundance: once; j_gene: TRBJ1-1
CDR3nt: TGTGCCAGCAGCTTGCAGGGTGACACCGGGGAGCTGTTTTTT; CDR3aa: CASSLQGDTGELFF; d_gene: -; v_gene: TRBV7-6; abundance: -; j_gene: TRBJ2-2
CDR3nt: TGTGCCAGCAGTGAAGCTCCGGGAAATTTTTCACCCCTCCACTTT; CDR3aa: CASSEAPGNFSPLHF; d_gene: -; v_gene: TRBV6-1; abundance: -; j_gene: TRBJ1-6
CDR3nt: TGTGCCAGCAGTGAATGGGGCGTGCGGTATGGCTACACCTTC; CDR3aa: CASSEWGVRYGYTF; d_gene: -; v_gene: TRBV2; abundance: -; j_gene: TRBJ1-2
CDR3nt: TGTGCCAGCAGCCAGAGGCAGGGCACTGAAGCTTTCTTT; CDR3aa: CASSQRQGTEAFF; d_gene: -; v_gene: TRBV2; abundance: -; j_gene: TRBJ1-1
CDR3nt: TGCGCCAGCAGTGAGGACAGGGTAACAGATACGCAGTACTTC; CDR3aa: CASSEDRVTDTQYF; d_gene: TRBD1; v_gene: TRBV10-1; abundance: -; j_gene: TRBJ2-5
CDR3nt: TGCAGCGTTGAAGGGACAGGGCTTACCGGGGAGCTGTTTTTT; CDR3aa: CSVEGTGLTGELFF; d_gene: TRBD1; v_gene: TRBV29-1; abundance: -; j_gene: TRBJ2-2
CDR3nt: TGTGCCACCAGCAGAGACCCCGGACAAGAGACCCAGTACTTC; CDR3aa: CATSRDPGQETQYF; d_gene: -; v_gene: TRBV15; abundance: -; j_gene: TRBJ2-5
CDR3nt: TGTGCCAGCAGCTCCTTGACCTCCGGGGGGCTCTACGAGCAGTACTTC; CDR3aa: CASSSLTSGGLYEQYF; d_gene: -; v_gene: TRBV7-9; abundance: -; j_gene: TRBJ2-7
CDR3nt: TGCGCCAGCAGTGAGTCGGCAGGAGGATATGAAGCTTTCTTT; CDR3aa: CASSESAGGYEAFF; d_gene: -; v_gene: TRBV10-2; abundance: few; j_gene: TRBJ1-1
CDR3nt: TGTGCCAGCGGCCCCGGGACAGGGTCTTACGAGCAGTACTTC; CDR3aa: CASGPGTGSYEQYF; d_gene: TRBD1; v_gene: TRBV2; abundance: -; j_gene: TRBJ2-7
CDR3nt: TGCAGTGCCCACCCCCCCAGGGATAGCTCCTACGAGCAGTACTTC; CDR3aa: CSAHPPRDSSYEQYF; d_gene: -; v_gene: TRBV20-1; abundance: -; j_gene: TRBJ2-7
CDR3nt: TGTGCCAGCAGCCGACGGGATCCCTACGAGCAGTACTTC; CDR3aa: CASSRRDPYEQYF; d_gene: -; v_gene: TRBV5-5; abundance: -; j_gene: TRBJ2-7
CDR3nt: TGTGCCAGCAGTTACTCGTGGGCCGAAGAGACCCAGTACTTC; CDR3aa: CASSYSWAEETQYF; d_gene: -; v_gene: TRBV10-3; abundance: -; j_gene: TRBJ2-5
CDR3nt: TGTGCCACCAGTGATTCGACAGGGGGGGCCTACAATGAGCAGTTCTTC; CDR3aa: CATSDSTGGAYNEQFF; d_gene: TRBD1; v_gene: TRBV24-1; abundance: -; j_gene: TRBJ2-1
CDR3nt: TGCGCCAGCAGCCTCCGGACAGGGGTGATTAATCAGCCCCAGCATTTT; CDR3aa: CASSLRTGVINQPQHF; d_gene: TRBD1; v_gene: TRBV4-1; abundance: -; j_gene: TRBJ1-5
CDR3nt: TGCAGTGCTCCGACTAGGACAGGGAACGAGCAGTACTTC; CDR3aa: CSAPTRTGNEQYF; d_gene: TRBD1; v_gene: TRBV20-1; abundance: few; j_gene: TRBJ2-7
CDR3nt: TGTGCCAGCAGCTTTACAGGACCCATCTACGAGCAGTACTTC; CDR3aa: CASSFTGPIYEQYF; d_gene: -; v_gene: TRBV5-8; abundance: many; j_gene: TRBJ2-7
CDR3nt: TGTGCCAGCAGTTTTGTACAAACCAACTATGGCTACACCTTC; CDR3aa: CASSFVQTNYGYTF; d_gene: -; v_gene: TRBV28; abundance: -; j_gene: TRBJ1-2
CDR3nt: TGTGCCACCAGTGATAAAGTAGCGAACACCGGGGAGCTGTTTTTT; CDR3aa: CATSDKVANTGELFF; d_gene: -; v_gene: TRBV24-1; abundance: -; j_gene: TRBJ2-2
CDR3nt: TGTGCCAGCAGCCAAGAGGTCGGCCCGGAGACCCAGTACTTC; CDR3aa: CASSQEVGPETQYF; d_gene: -; v_gene: TRBV14; abundance: few; j_gene: TRBJ2-5
CDR3nt: TGTGCCAGCAGTGTCGCTAGCGAAGAGACCCAGTACTTC; CDR3aa: CASSVASEETQYF; d_gene: -; v_gene: TRBV25-1; abundance: few; j_gene: TRBJ2-5
CDR3nt: TGTGCCAGCGGACGGGGACATAAAGAGACCCAGTACTTC; CDR3aa: CASGRGHKETQYF; d_gene: -; v_gene: TRBV2; abundance: -; j_gene: TRBJ2-5
CDR3nt: TGTGCCACCCAAAAAGGGTGGGGAGATGAAAAACTGTTTTTT; CDR3aa: CATQKGWGDEKLFF; d_gene: -; v_gene: TRBV24-1; abundance: few; j_gene: TRBJ1-4